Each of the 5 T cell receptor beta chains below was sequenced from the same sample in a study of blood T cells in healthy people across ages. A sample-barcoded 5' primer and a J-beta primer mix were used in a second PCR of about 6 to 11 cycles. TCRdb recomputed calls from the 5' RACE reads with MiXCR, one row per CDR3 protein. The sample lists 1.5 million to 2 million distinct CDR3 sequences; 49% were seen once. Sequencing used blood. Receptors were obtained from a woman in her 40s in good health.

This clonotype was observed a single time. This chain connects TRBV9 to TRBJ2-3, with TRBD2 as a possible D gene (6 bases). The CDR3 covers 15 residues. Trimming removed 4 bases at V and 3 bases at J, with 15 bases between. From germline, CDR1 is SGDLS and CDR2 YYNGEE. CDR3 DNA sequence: TGTGCCAGCAGCCGAGGGACTGCCCGTACAGATACGCAGTATTTT. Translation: CASSRGTARTDTQYF.

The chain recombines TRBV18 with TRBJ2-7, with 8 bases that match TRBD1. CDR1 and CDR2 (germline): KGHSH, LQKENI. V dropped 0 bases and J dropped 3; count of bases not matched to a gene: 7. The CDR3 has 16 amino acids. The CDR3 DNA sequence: TGTGCCAGCTCACCACCGACAGGGGTTAGTAACTACGAGCAGTACTTC. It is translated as CASSPPTGVSNYEQYF.

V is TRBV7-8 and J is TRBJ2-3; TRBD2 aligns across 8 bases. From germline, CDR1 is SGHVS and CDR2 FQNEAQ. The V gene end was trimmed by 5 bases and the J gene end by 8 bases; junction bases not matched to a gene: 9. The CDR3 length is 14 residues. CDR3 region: CASSRGLEGGTQYF. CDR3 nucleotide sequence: TGTGCCAGCAGCAGGGGACTAGAGGGAGGTACGCAGTATTTT. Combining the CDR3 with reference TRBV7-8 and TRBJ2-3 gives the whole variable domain GAGVSQSPRYKVAKRGQDVALRCDPISGHVSLFWYQQALGQGPEFLTYFQNEAQLDKSGLPSDRFFAERPEGSVSTLKIQRTQQEDSAVYLCASSRGLEGGTQYFGPGTRLTVL.

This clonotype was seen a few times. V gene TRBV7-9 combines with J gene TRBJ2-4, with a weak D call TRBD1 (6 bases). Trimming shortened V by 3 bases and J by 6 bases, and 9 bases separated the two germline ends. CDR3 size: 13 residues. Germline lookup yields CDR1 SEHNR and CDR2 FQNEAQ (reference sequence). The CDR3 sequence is CASSFAGVNIQYF. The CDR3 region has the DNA TGTGCCAGCAGCTTTGCAGGGGTAAACATTCAGTACTTC.

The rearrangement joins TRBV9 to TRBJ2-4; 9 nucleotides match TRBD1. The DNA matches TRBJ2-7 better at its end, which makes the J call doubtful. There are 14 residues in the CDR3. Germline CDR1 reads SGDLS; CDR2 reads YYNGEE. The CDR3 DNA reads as TGTGCCAGCAGCGCGGGACAGGGTATCAACGAGCAGTACTTC. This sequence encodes CASSAGQGINEQYF.